These T cell receptor beta chains were read from a single sample in a study of cytomegalovirus exposure and HLA in healthy donors. Sequenced by immunoSEQ multiplex PCR; TCRdb stores in-frame clones only, minus some. The sample yields 260,000 or so clones, roughly 91% seen once. The specimen was PBMCs. The receptors were gathered from a woman aged 30 to 39 in good health and CMV-seronegative. CDR3s include the opening cysteine and the closing phenylalanine or tryptophan. Fields, in order: V gene, D gene, clone size, J gene, CDR3 protein, CDR3 DNA. The D gene is left open where the match is weak. Only part of the rows carry a size: once, few, many, or a class if the clone is expanded.

TRBV19	TRBD1	once	TRBJ2-3	CASSPDRGADTQYF	TGTGCCAGCTCACCGGACAGGGGTGCAGATACGCAGTATTTT
TRBV10-3	-	few	TRBJ1-5	CAISGTKNQPQHF	TGTGCCATCAGTGGGACAAAAAATCAGCCCCAGCATTTT
TRBV7-9	-	few	TRBJ1-5	CASSLDGTNQPQHF	TGTGCCAGCAGCTTAGATGGAACCAATCAGCCCCAGCATTTT
TRBV4-3	-	-	TRBJ2-2	CASSQGGLFTGELFF	TGCGCCAGCAGCCAGGGTGGACTCTTTACCGGGGAGCTGTTTTTT
TRBV7-2	TRBD1	-	TRBJ2-7	CASSRDRGALYEQYF	TGTGCCAGCAGCCGGGACAGGGGAGCTTTGTACGAGCAGTACTTC
TRBV11-2	-	-	TRBJ1-2	CASSLGRSDYGYTF	TGTGCCAGCAGCTTAGGACGATCCGACTATGGCTACACCTTC
TRBV7-3	-	-	TRBJ2-3	CASSLGTTDTQYF	TGTGCCAGCAGTCTCGGGACAACAGATACGCAGTATTTT
TRBV6-6	TRBD2	-	TRBJ2-7	CASSYSGGRAAEQYF	TGTGCCAGCAGTTACTCTGGCGGGAGGGCCGCCGAGCAGTACTTC
TRBV9	TRBD2	-	TRBJ2-5	CASSRTSGQETQYF	TGTGCCAGCAGCAGGACTAGCGGACAAGAGACCCAGTACTTC
TRBV7-2	-	-	TRBJ1-1	CASSGQYPRLTEAFF	TGTGCCAGCAGCGGACAGTACCCCCGACTCACTGAAGCTTTCTTT
TRBV6-1	-	-	TRBJ1-5	CASSREKGGNQPQHF	TGTGCCAGCAGCCGGGAGAAGGGTGGCAATCAGCCCCAGCATTTT
TRBV7-8	TRBD1	few	TRBJ2-5	CASSGTGTGRETQYF	TGTGCCAGCAGCGGCACCGGGACAGGGCGAGAGACCCAGTACTTC